This T cell receptor beta chain was identified in a study of cytomegalovirus exposure and HLA in healthy donors. Study-level background: A prior study identified just under 120 million unique TCR beta sequences from 150 million to 200 million T cells. As released early, the data held approximately 80 million unique TCRs from HLA-typed donors. Findings and limits, study-wide: Productive rates of about 87% or about 30% were seen for most TCR beta V segments in an earlier analysis. Available immune exposure information was restricted to CMV serostatus only.

With 60 Vbeta and 13 Jbeta primers, the PCR was carried out. Generated by immunoSEQ multiplex PCR, the TCRdb table keeps only in-frame clones and is missing some. Of 210,000 or so clones in the sample, almost 80% were seen once. This clone was recorded only once. Its antigen is unidentified. Between the trimmed V and J ends, which lost 1 base and 1 base, there was a span of 7 bases. Germline V gives CDR1 MGHRA, CDR2 YSYEKL. The CDR3 has 14 amino acids. The receptor was isolated from a man between 18 and 29 years old in good health and CMV-seronegative. J is TRBJ1-1 and V is TRBV4-1; D unresolved. The specimen was PBMCs. CDR3 DNA: TGCGCCAGCAGCCAAGGGGAGGGGAACACTGAAGCTTTCTTT. Its protein is CASSQGEGNTEAFF.